This T cell receptor beta chain originates from a study of blood T cell repertoires in COVID-19 (TCRdb year 2020). Background on the whole study: The collaborator samples originated in the United States, Italy and Spain and spanned the acute and convalescent phases of COVID-19. The prospective study material was composed of cDNA or gDNA derived from T cells, B-cell-depleted T cells, or PBMCs. The dataset comprised deeply sampled blood TCRbeta repertoires from subjects exposed to, actively infected with, or recovered from COVID-19. The repertoires were released in a freely available public database intended as a resource for research on the immune response to SARS-CoV-2. The samples were drawn from the first 160 participants of the ongoing ImmuneRACE study and from 950 to 1,500 subjects provided by 6 global collaborators. The sample metadata nearly always contained a de-identified subject ID, COVID-19 status, age in years and sex. Where available, HLA class I and class II types were taken from metadata supplied by the sample provider and were not determined by assay-based typing.

The collaborating institutions used their own protocols to collect whole blood in K2EDTA tubes. For TCRbeta analysis, collaborators shipped samples in one of three forms: frozen whole blood, isolated PBMCs, or DNA extracted from either of those sample types. This clone occurred a few times. The target of this receptor is not known. Base qualities are not at hand, and no much larger clone is one base apart. Study-wide conclusions, independent of this receptor: Clinical and demographic metadata were provided uncurated, with the amount varying by source and participant.

Relative to germline, V is missing 5 bases and J is missing 1 base, with 8 bases of the junction outside any gene match. The germline V gene specifies MDHEN as CDR1 and SYDVKM as CDR2. Measured from the cysteine to the phenylalanine, the CDR3 is 17 residues long. Kept here is only the CDR3 DNA, which spans 51 bases and is read in frame from base 1. TCRbeta CDR3 regions were amplified from genomic DNA using the immunoSEQ Assay, a bias-controlled multiplex PCR. The paper's data handling went like this. Within the assay, amplification of reference gene primers was used to estimate how many nucleated cells each sample contained. To quantify the absolute abundance of each unique TCRbeta CDR3 rearrangement, sequence reads were collapsed and filtered. For each sample, productive Simpson clonality was calculated as the square root of Simpson's diversity index over productive rearrangements. Sourced from immuneACCESS, this table was stored by TCRdb with only in-frame sequences that have V and J called. A share of the clones is absent; for the studies checked, an unresolved V gene accounts for under half, and the remainder has no known explanation. That table gives V, J and clone size, and the DNA gave D and trimming. The sample has fewer than 200,000 clones on record, 65% to 85% of them singletons. The ten largest clones capture 3.7% of the sample.

This chain is built from TRBV28 and TRBJ2-6, with 7 middle bases fitting TRBD1. The source material was peripheral blood. The sequence derives from an elderly woman with acute or convalescent COVID-19. CDR3 reads: CASSARGLGSGANVLTF. DNA sequence: TGTGCCAGCAGTGCCAGGGGGTTGGGATCTGGGGCCAACGTCCTGACTTTC.